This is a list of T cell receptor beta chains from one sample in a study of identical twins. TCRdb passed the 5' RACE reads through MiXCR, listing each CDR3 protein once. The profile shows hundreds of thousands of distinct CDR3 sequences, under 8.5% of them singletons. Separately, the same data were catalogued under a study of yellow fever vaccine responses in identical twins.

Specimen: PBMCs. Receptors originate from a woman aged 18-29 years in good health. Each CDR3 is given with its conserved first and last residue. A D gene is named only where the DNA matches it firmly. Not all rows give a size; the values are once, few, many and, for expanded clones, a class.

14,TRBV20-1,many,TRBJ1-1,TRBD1,CSATTGGWHTEAFF,TGCAGTGCAACGACAGGGGGTTGGCACACTGAAGCTTTCTTT
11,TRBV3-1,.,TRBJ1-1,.,CASRMGAEAFF,TGTGCCAGCAGGATGGGGGCTGAAGCTTTCTTT
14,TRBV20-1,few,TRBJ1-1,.,CSARAPPANTEAFF,TGCAGTGCTAGGGCCCCCCCGGCTAACACTGAAGCTTTCTTT
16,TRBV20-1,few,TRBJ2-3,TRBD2,CSARASGRASTDTQYF,TGCAGTGCTAGGGCTAGCGGGAGGGCTAGCACAGATACGCAGTATTTT
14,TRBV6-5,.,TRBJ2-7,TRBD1,CASSYGTGGIQQYF,TGTGCCAGCAGTTACGGGACAGGGGGCATCCAGCAGTACTTC
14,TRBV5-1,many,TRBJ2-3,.,CASSLRTVGDTQYF,TGCGCCAGCAGCTTACGAACGGTAGGGGATACGCAGTATTTT
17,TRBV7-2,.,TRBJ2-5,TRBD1,CASSYKGQGATEETQYF,TGTGCCAGCAGTTACAAGGGACAGGGGGCAACCGAAGAGACCCAGTACTTC
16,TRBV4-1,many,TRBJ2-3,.,CASSRAGASSTDTQYF,TGCGCCAGCAGTCGAGCGGGTGCCTCTAGCACAGATACGCAGTATTTT
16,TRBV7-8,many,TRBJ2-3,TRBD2,CASSLAPSGSTDTQYF,TGTGCCAGCAGCTTAGCTCCTAGCGGTAGCACAGATACGCAGTATTTT
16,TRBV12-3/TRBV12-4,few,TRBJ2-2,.,CASSLGTDPNTGELFF,TGTGCCAGCAGTTTAGGGACAGATCCGAACACCGGGGAGCTGTTTTTT
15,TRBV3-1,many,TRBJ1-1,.,CASNDRINRNTEAFF,TGTGCCAGCAACGATCGGATAAACAGGAACACTGAAGCTTTCTTT
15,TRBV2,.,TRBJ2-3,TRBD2,CASKTSGTYTDTQYF,TGTGCCAGCAAGACTAGCGGGACCTATACAGATACGCAGTATTTT
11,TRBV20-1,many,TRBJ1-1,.,CSARLGTEAFF,TGCAGTGCTAGACTTGGGACTGAAGCTTTCTTT
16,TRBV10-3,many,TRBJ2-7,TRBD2,CAISESIAGGSYEQYF,TGTGCCATCAGTGAGTCAATAGCGGGGGGATCCTACGAGCAGTACTTC
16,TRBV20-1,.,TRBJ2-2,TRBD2,CSARVGGAADTGELFF,TGCAGTGCTAGAGTCGGGGGGGCCGCGGACACCGGGGAGCTGTTTTTT
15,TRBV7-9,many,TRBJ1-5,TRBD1,CASSAGQQTNQPQHF,TGTGCCAGCAGCGCGGGACAGCAGACCAATCAGCCCCAGCATTTT
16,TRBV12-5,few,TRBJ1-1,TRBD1,CASGLARTGANTEAFF,TGTGCTAGTGGTTTGGCCAGGACAGGGGCGAACACTGAAGCTTTCTTT
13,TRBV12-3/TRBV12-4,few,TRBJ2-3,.,CASTGSGADTQYF,TGTGCCAGCACCGGATCGGGGGCGGATACGCAGTATTTT
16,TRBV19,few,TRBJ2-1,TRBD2,CASSMRTSLSHNEQFF,TGTGCCAGTAGTATGAGGACTAGTCTATCACACAATGAGCAGTTCTTC
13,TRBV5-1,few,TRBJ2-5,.,CASSLALWETQYF,TGCGCCAGCAGCTTGGCGCTTTGGGAGACCCAGTACTTC
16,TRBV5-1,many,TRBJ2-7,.,CASSLEVSGRTQSQYF,TGCGCCAGCAGCTTGGAAGTGTCAGGACGCACTCAATCGCAGTACTTC
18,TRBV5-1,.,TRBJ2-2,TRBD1,CASSLLPGTGPGTGELFF,TGCGCCAGCAGCTTGCTACCGGGGACAGGGCCGGGCACCGGGGAGCTGTTTTTT
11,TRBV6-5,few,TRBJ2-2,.,CASSYSWELFF,TGTGCCAGCAGTTACTCTTGGGAGCTGTTTTTT
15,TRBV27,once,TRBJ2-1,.,CASSPEGYRYNEQFF,TGTGCCAGCAGTCCCGAGGGTTATAGGTACAATGAGCAGTTCTTC
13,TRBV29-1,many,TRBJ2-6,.,CSVLSSGANVLTF,TGCAGCGTTCTAAGCTCTGGGGCCAACGTCCTGACTTTC
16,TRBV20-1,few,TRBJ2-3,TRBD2,CSANAGGGAWTDTQYF,TGCAGTGCTAATGCCGGGGGGGGAGCATGGACAGATACGCAGTATTTT
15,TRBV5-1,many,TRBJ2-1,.,CASSLEYLKDNEQFF,TGCGCCAGCAGCTTGGAATACCTAAAGGACAATGAGCAGTTCTTC
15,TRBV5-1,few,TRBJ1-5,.,CASSLAAGGGQPQHF,TGCGCCAGCAGCTTGGCGGCGGGGGGAGGCCAGCCCCAGCATTTT
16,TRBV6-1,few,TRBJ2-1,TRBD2,CASRETPGLAGKEQFF,TGTGCCAGCAGAGAAACACCGGGACTAGCGGGAAAAGAGCAGTTCTTC
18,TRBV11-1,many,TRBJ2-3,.,CASSFWSPLASRTDTQYF,TGTGCCAGCAGCTTTTGGAGTCCCCTAGCGTCGCGCACAGATACGCAGTATTTT
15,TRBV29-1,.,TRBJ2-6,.,CSVWGDLSGANVLTF,TGCAGCGTTTGGGGAGACCTATCTGGGGCCAACGTCCTGACTTTC
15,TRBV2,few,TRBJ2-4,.,CASSFDSLAKNIQYF,TGTGCCAGCAGTTTCGACAGTCTAGCCAAAAACATTCAGTACTTC
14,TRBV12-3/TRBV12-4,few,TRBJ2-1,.,CASRYQGGLNEQFF,TGTGCCAGCAGATACCAGGGGGGGTTGAATGAGCAGTTCTTC
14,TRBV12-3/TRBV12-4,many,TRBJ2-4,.,CASSLEVAKNIQYF,TGTGCCAGCAGTTTGGAGGTAGCCAAAAACATTCAGTACTTC
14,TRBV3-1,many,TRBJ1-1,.,CASSQANRGTEAFF,TGTGCCAGCAGCCAGGCTAACCGGGGCACTGAAGCTTTCTTT
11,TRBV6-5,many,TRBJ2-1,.,CASVSYNEQFF,TGTGCCAGCGTCTCCTACAATGAGCAGTTCTTC
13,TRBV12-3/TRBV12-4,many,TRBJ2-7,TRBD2,CASGTSERGEQYF,TGTGCCAGCGGGACTAGCGAGCGGGGCGAGCAGTACTTC
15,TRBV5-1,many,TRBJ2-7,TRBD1,CASSLRTGGIDEQYF,TGCGCCAGCAGCTTGAGGACAGGGGGCATCGACGAGCAGTACTTC
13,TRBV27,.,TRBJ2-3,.,CASTTMTEDTQYF,TGTGCCAGCACAACTATGACCGAAGATACGCAGTATTTT
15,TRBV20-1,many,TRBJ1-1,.,CSARDFDRLNTEAFF,TGCAGTGCTAGAGATTTTGACAGGCTGAACACTGAAGCTTTCTTT
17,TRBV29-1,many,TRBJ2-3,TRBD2,CSVESGELAGPTDTQYF,TGCAGCGTTGAAAGTGGGGAACTAGCGGGTCCCACAGATACGCAGTATTTT
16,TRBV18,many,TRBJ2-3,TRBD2,CASSREGTSAADTQYF,TGTGCCAGCTCACGGGAAGGGACTAGCGCGGCAGATACGCAGTATTTT